These 27 T cell receptor beta chains were sequenced from one sample in a study of vaccination effects on CD4 cells after COVID-19. Sequencing was preceded by expansion of antigen-specific CD4+ T cells with viral peptide pools in the ViraFEST assay. CD4+ T cells were isolated after around 9 days of culture. BNT162b2 vaccine or mRNA-1273 vaccine was given to participants in two doses. Profiled with immunoSEQ multiplex PCR; TCRdb holds only in-frame clones, not every one. The sample includes fewer than 15,000 clones, approximately 68% seen only once; the top ten take approximately 25%. These receptors are not linked to any known antigen. The sample was CD4+ T cells from PBMCs cultured with HCoV-NL63 spike peptides, taken after COVID-19 vaccination. The receptor source for this set is a human donor who received a COVID-19 vaccine.

The genes are TRBV5-4 and TRBJ2-1; no clear D. The CDR3 is made up of 13 amino acids. The germline V gene encodes CDR1 SGHNT and CDR2 YYREEE (reference sequence). The V gene lost 5 bases and the J gene lost 4 bases, with 10 bases spanning the gap. This chain's CDR3 is CASSSTPYNEQFF. CDR3 in DNA: TGTGCCAGCAGTTCAACACCATACAATGAGCAGTTCTTC.

The V call is TRBV2, the J call TRBJ2-2; 9 nucleotides line up with TRBD2. Germline V gene sequence: CDR1 SNHLY, CDR2 FYNNEI. This CDR3 is built from 14 residues. V lost 4 bases to trimming and J lost 6 bases; unmatched junction nucleotides: 3. In DNA form, the CDR3 reads TGTGCCAGCAGTGGCGGGAGGGCGCCCGGGGAGCTGTTTTTT. Translation gives CASSGGRAPGELFF.

This chain connects TRBV10-3 to TRBJ1-1; 8 nucleotides match TRBD1. Looked up from germline, CDR1 is ENHRY and CDR2 is SYGVKD. This CDR3 has 14 amino acids. J gave up 0 bases and V 7 bases, and 4 bases lay outside the gene matches. CDR3 region: CAITSGQVNTEAFF. Here the CDR3 DNA reads TGTGCCATCACCTCGGGACAGGTGAACACTGAAGCTTTCTTT.

This clone appeared a single time. This chain links TRBV30 with TRBJ1-1; D gene ambiguous. Germline loops: CDR1 GTSNPN, CDR2 SVGIG (reference sequence). The CDR3 consists of 10 residues. Trimming left V 2 bases short and J 8 bases short, with 6 bases between. The chain's CDR3 is CAWSYVEAFF. For the CDR3, the DNA is TGTGCCTGGAGTTACGTGGAAGCTTTCTTT.

The chain has TRBV6-5 and TRBJ1-6, with D tentatively TRBD1 (5 bases). The CDR3 is made up of 15 amino acids. Germline CDR1 is MNHEY and CDR2 is SVGAGI. The V gene lost 7 bases and the J gene lost 6 bases, with 16 bases spanning the gap. The CDR3 nucleotides are TGTGCCAGCAACTCGGGGGGATTCTTTAATTCACCCCTCCACTTT. Residues: CASNSGGFFNSPLHF.

The rearrangement uses TRBV19 and TRBJ1-5, with 10 bases lining up with TRBD1. CDR3 length: 15 amino acids. The germline CDR1 and CDR2 sequences are LNHDA and SQIVND (reference sequence). The V gene end was trimmed by 5 bases and the J gene end by 6 bases; junction bases not matched to a gene: 7. CDR3 region: CASSRGQGSLQPQHF. CDR3 DNA: TGTGCCAGTAGTCGGGGACAGGGGTCGCTTCAGCCCCAGCATTTT.

The chain uses TRBV2 and TRBJ2-7, with 11 positions matching TRBD2. J lost 7 bases, V lost 5 bases, and 7 bases had no gene match. CDR1 is SNHLY, CDR2 FYNNEI, per germline. This CDR3 has 14 residues. CDR3 in amino acids: CASSTGTSGEEQYF. CDR3 DNA sequence: TGTGCCAGCAGTACTGGGACTAGCGGTGAAGAGCAGTACTTC.

This rearrangement joins TRBV24-1 to TRBJ2-3; 11 bases align to TRBD1. The germline gives CDR1 KGHDR, CDR2 SFDVKD. This CDR3 spans 18 amino acids. The ends lost 9 bases at V and 1 base at J; junction bases unmatched: 14. This CDR3 reads CATSPGQGGFARTDTQYF. Here the CDR3 DNA reads TGTGCCACCTCTCCGGGACAGGGGGGCTTCGCCCGCACAGATACGCAGTATTTT.

The chain has TRBV6-5 and TRBJ1-2, with 8 bases aligning to TRBD1. V shed 10 bases, J shed 3 bases, and the junction held 7 bases outside the gene matches. Germline lookup yields CDR1 MNHEY and CDR2 SVGAGI. The CDR3 has 13 amino acids. The CDR3, as DNA: TGTGCCACTTTGACAGGGGCCTACTATGGCTACACCTTC. It yields the protein CATLTGAYYGYTF.

The J gene is TRBJ2-5, the V gene TRBV18; D is undetermined. Germline CDR1 reads KGHSH; CDR2 reads LQKENI. The CDR3 covers 12 residues. V was shortened by 2 bases and J by 8 bases, with 9 bases between the two germline ends. The CDR3 DNA reads TGTGCCAGCTCACCAGCAAGAGATACCCAGTACTTC. It codes for CASSPARDTQYF.

This sequence joins TRBV3-1 (or the pseudogene TRBV3-2) and TRBJ2-1; a weak D match, TRBD2 (6 bases). Germline CDR1 reads LGHDT; CDR2 reads YNNKEL (reference sequence). This CDR3 region has 14 residues. V lost 4 bases, J lost 4 bases, and 11 bases lay in between. The CDR3 loop reads CASSPAGPYNEQFF. The CDR3 region has the DNA TGTGCCAGCAGCCCCGCGGGACCTTACAATGAGCAGTTCTTC.

The V and J genes are TRBV15 and TRBJ2-7, with 9 bases identical to TRBD1. The CDR3 loop spans 16 amino acids. V dropped 3 bases and J dropped 3; count of bases not matched to a gene: 9. The V gene's germline CDR1 is LNHNV and CDR2 YYDKDF (reference sequence). CDR3 bases: TGTGCCACCAGCAGCCAAGAGACAGGGGGTAGCTACGAGCAGTACTTC. It translates to CATSSQETGGSYEQYF.

V and J are TRBV9 and TRBJ2-2; 10 nucleotides match TRBD2. J was trimmed by 6 bases and V by 3 bases; bases with no gene match: 5. Germline assignment: CDR1 SGDLS and CDR2 YYNGEE. The CDR3 length is 15 residues. CDR3 residues: CASSESGRAAGELFF. In DNA form, the CDR3 reads TGTGCCAGCAGCGAAAGCGGGAGGGCCGCCGGGGAGCTGTTTTTT.

With regard to this clone: At one end, the junction sequence differs from germline, possibly due to a read error. The chain carries TRBV7-7 and TRBJ2-3, with D unclear. The length of the CDR3 is 13 residues. In germline, CDR1 is SSHAT, CDR2 FNYEAQ (reference sequence). This chain's CDR3 is CASSLGRTDTQYF. Written as DNA, the CDR3 is TGTGCTAGCAGCTTAGGCCGCACAGATACGCAGTATTTT.

The CDR3 protein is CASSPSETQYF. CDR3 coding DNA: TGTGCCAGCAGTCCCTCGGAGACCCAGTACTTC. The V call is TRBV2, the J call TRBJ2-5; D remains unclear. CDR1 SNHLY and CDR2 FYNNEI come from the germline V gene. V lost 5 bases to trimming and J lost 5 bases, with 6 bases between them. The CDR3 consists of 11 residues.

The V gene is TRBV5-1, the J gene TRBJ1-1; 7 nucleotides match TRBD1. Per germline, CDR1 SGHRS and CDR2 YFSETQ. The CDR3 has 13 residues. V lost 7 bases, J lost 4 bases, and 7 bases stayed unmatched. CDR3 sequence (DNA): TGCGCCAGCGCAGGGACAGTTTCCACTGAAGCTTTCTTT. Amino acid sequence: CASAGTVSTEAFF. Full variable domain (rest looked up from reference TRBV5-1 and TRBJ1-1): KAGVTQTPRYLIKTRGQQVTLSCSPISGHRSVSWYQQTPGQGLQFLFEYFSETQRNKGNFPGRFSGRQFSNSRSEMNVSTLELGDSALYLCASAGTVSTEAFFGQGTRLTVV.

The chain combines TRBV10-3 with TRBJ1-3; weak D call: TRBD1 (5 bases). This CDR3 contains 15 residues. Germline V lookup: CDR1 ENHRY, CDR2 SYGVKD. Trimming left V 5 bases short and J 0 bases short, with 11 bases between. The CDR3, as DNA: TGTGCCATCAGTCCCGACAGACTCTCTGGAAACACCATATATTTT. This translates into CAISPDRLSGNTIYF.

The gene calls are TRBV10-1 and TRBJ2-7; 7 bases are a match to TRBD1. The CDR3 has 13 amino acids. CDR1 is WNHNN and CDR2 is SYGVQD in the germline V gene (reference sequence). With V trimmed by 11 bases and J by 3 bases, 10 bases remained unmatched. The CDR3, as DNA: TGCGCCGCCCCAGAAGGGGGCCGCTACGAGCAGTACTTC. Encoded protein: CAAPEGGRYEQYF.

The rearrangement links TRBV29-1 to TRBJ1-1, with TRBD1 matching over 10 bases. V trimming: 7 bases; J trimming: 6 bases; junction bases outside the gene matches: 8. The length of the CDR3 is 13 residues. CDR1 is SQVTM, CDR2 ANQGSEA, per germline. The DNA of the CDR3 is TGCAGCGCCCTGGGACAGGGGATGCCTGAAGCTTTCTTT. It codes for CSALGQGMPEAFF.

The rearrangement links TRBV12-5 to TRBJ2-1, with 9 bases fitting TRBD2. The CDR3 covers 14 residues. Germline V gene lookup returns CDR1 LGHNT and CDR2 FRNRAP. V lost 6 bases to trimming and J lost 7 bases; unmatched junction nucleotides: 7. The CDR3 loop is CASGLAGGPNEQFF. The CDR3 nucleotides read TGTGCTAGTGGCCTCGCGGGAGGGCCTAATGAGCAGTTCTTC.

The gene calls are TRBV28 and TRBJ1-2, with 10 bases that match TRBD1. Germline V CDR1 and CDR2: MDHEN, SYDVKM. Losses at the gene ends were 5 bases for V and 5 bases for J; bases not matched to a gene: 5. The CDR3 extends over 14 amino acids. The chain's CDR3 is CASSGRDRGYGYTF. CDR3 sequence (DNA): TGTGCCAGCAGTGGGAGGGACAGGGGTTATGGCTACACCTTC.

The chain employs TRBV6-6 and TRBJ2-5; TRBD2 is a possible D gene (6 bases). Trimming removed 6 bases at V and 6 bases at J, with 23 bases between. Germline CDR1 and CDR2: MNHNY and SVGAGI (reference sequence). This CDR3 comprises 16 residues. As DNA, the CDR3 is TGTGCCAGCAGCTCAGAACCCGGGCGGGACGGCAAGACCCAGTACTTC. Encoded protein: CASSSEPGRDGKTQYF.

This clone has just a few counts. The chain is built from TRBV12-5 and TRBJ1-5, with D possibly TRBD1 on 5 matching bases. The CDR3 extends over 15 amino acids. Germline V lookup: CDR1 LGHNT, CDR2 FRNRAP. The V gene lost 1 base and the J gene lost 4 bases, with 11 bases spanning the gap. CDR3 in amino acids: CASGLGQTTNQPQHF. CDR3 DNA: TGTGCTAGTGGTTTGGGACAGACAACAAATCAGCCCCAGCATTTT.

This clone has just a few counts. This chain uses TRBV29-1 with TRBJ1-1, with a weak D call TRBD1 (5 bases). The V end was cut by 4 bases, the J end by 1 base, with 7 bases between. This CDR3 has 12 residues. Germline lookup yields CDR1 SQVTM and CDR2 ANQGSEA. CDR3 in amino acids: CSVGQTNTEAFF. In DNA form, the CDR3 reads TGCAGCGTTGGACAGACGAACACTGAAGCTTTCTTT.

The chain uses TRBV2 and TRBJ1-1, with unresolved D. V was pared by 3 bases and J by 9 bases, with 17 bases between. Germline loops: CDR1 SNHLY, CDR2 FYNNEI. CDR3 length: 14 amino acids. CDR3 loop: CASSDRRPGAKAFF. CDR3 nucleotide sequence: TGTGCCAGCAGTGATCGTCGACCCGGAGCGAAAGCTTTCTTT.

Note on this clone: At one boundary the junction diverges from the germline segment, which might be a read error. The chain uses TRBV6-6 and TRBJ2-1; D is uncertain. Germline V gives CDR1 MNHNY, CDR2 SVGAGI (reference sequence). This CDR3 spans 13 amino acids. The chain's CDR3 is CASSYGSFNEQFF. CDR3 coding DNA: TGTGCCAGCAGTTACGGGTCCTTCAATGAGCAGTTCTTC.

V and J are TRBV29-1 and TRBJ2-3, with 11 nucleotides matching TRBD2. J gave up 3 bases and V 0 bases, and 5 bases lay outside the gene matches. Germline V CDR1 and CDR2: SQVTM, ANQGSEA. The CDR3 contains 16 residues. This CDR3 is CSVEDRLAGMTDTQYF. CDR3 DNA sequence: TGCAGCGTTGAAGATCGACTAGCGGGAATGACAGATACGCAGTATTTT.